This T cell receptor beta chain was recovered during a study of memory CD4+ T cells and cytomegalovirus serostatus (dated by TCRdb to about 2019). A note on the overall study: A total of some 35 healthy Belgian adults, of whom 9 were CMV seropositive and some 25 were CMV seronegative, were included in the cohort. The study sequenced CD4+ memory TCRbeta repertoires of a Belgian cohort with known cytomegalovirus serostatus to replicate a published TCR-based CMV serostatus classifier. Overall study outcomes, separate from this receptor: On the Belgian cohort, the classifier based on the original framework reached a median bootstrapped AUC of about 0.95, with a 95% CI of 0.76-1.00. CMV serostatus prediction reached a median bootstrapped AUC of about 0.94 with the original framework and 0.75 to 0.92 with a US-trained random forest. Only CD4+CD45RO+ memory cells were sequenced, unlike the original study, which covered naive and memory CD4+ and CD8+ populations. Of 164 previously reported CMV-associated TCRbeta sequences, some 73 appeared in the CD4+ memory repertoires, each in one to five individuals. The results were interpreted as suggesting that the CMV-associated TCR signature is largely present in the CD4+ memory repertoire.

Trimming at the junction amounts to 5 bases on V and 0 bases on J, and the germline ends lie 14 bases apart. Via the germline V gene, CDR1 is SNHLY and CDR2 FYNNEI. The CDR3 runs 15 amino acids, cysteine and phenylalanine included. The kept DNA is CDR3 alone, 45 bases in frame from the first base. This clone has more than one count but fewer than ten. The target of this receptor is not known. Within one base of it there is no much larger clone, and no base qualities were kept. Single viable CD3+CD4+CD8-CD45RO+ cells were sorted as memory CD4+ T cells on a FACSAria II. CMV serostatus was determined with a Roche Elecsys assay detecting serum IgG against CMV pp150, pp28, p38 and p52. Following thawing, total CD4+ T cells were enriched through positive selection using CD4 magnetic microbeads. The samples came from a different study that was designed specifically to examine the CD4+ T cell memory repertoire. Following standard operating procedures, peripheral blood mononuclear cells were isolated and cryopreserved, while serum was kept at -80 degrees C. CD3-PerCP (BW264/56), CD4-APC (RPA-T4), CD45RO-PE (UCHT1) and CD8-Pacific Orange (3B5) antibodies were used for staining, and non-viable cells were excluded with Sytox blue.

Genomic DNA was extracted from sorted cells with the Quick-DNA Microprep Kit. Amplification of TCRbeta DNA was done with the immunoSEQ hsTCRbeta kit, following the protocol from the manufacturer. An Illumina MiSeq instrument was used to sequence the TCRbeta libraries. As for the authors' bioinformatics: After out-of-frame sequences were removed, some 2 million distinct TCRbeta sequences remained, averaging roughly 67,000 per individual. Each individual was scored using the number of roughly 150 previously reported CMV-associated TCRbeta sequences that the individual carried and the total number of productive distinct TCRbeta sequences. A beta-binomial model was reimplemented in Python, and scikit-learn random forests with default parameters were trained on US cohort data. Classifier performance on the Belgian cohort was summarized as median AUC with percentile confidence intervals calculated over 10,000 bootstrap iterations. Held by TCRdb, this immuneACCESS table contains in-frame sequences only and omits some clones. Under half of the omission traces to an unresolved V gene where checked; the cause of the rest is unknown. D and trimming come from the DNA, and the V and J calls and clone size come from that table. This sample gives around 45,000 clones in total; 60% to 85% of them show up just once. The ten largest clones capture under 0.7% of the sample.

The receptor comes from an adult in good health and CMV-seronegative. Material: memory CD4+ T cells from blood. The chain employs TRBV2 and TRBJ2-7; the D gene is perhaps TRBD1, from 6 matching bases. For the CDR3, the sequence is CASSRNREGSYEQYF. Here is the DNA: TGTGCCAGCAGTAGAAACAGGGAAGGCTCCTACGAGCAGTACTTC.